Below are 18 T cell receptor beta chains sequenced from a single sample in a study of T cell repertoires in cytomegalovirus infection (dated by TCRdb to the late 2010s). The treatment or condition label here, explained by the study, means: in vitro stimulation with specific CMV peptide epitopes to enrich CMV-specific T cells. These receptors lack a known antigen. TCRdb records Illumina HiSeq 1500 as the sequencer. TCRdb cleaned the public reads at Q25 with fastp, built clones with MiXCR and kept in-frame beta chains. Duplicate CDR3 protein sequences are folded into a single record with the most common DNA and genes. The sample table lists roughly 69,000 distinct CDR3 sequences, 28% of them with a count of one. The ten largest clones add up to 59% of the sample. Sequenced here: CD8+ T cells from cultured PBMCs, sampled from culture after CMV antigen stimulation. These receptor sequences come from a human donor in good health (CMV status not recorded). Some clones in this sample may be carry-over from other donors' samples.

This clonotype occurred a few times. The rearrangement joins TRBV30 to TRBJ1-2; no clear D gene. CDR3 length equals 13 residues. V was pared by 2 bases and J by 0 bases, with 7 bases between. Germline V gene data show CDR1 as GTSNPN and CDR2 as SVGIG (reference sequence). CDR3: CAWSLAPNYGYTF. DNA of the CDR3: TGTGCCTGGAGTCTAGCCCCTAACTATGGCTACACCTTC.

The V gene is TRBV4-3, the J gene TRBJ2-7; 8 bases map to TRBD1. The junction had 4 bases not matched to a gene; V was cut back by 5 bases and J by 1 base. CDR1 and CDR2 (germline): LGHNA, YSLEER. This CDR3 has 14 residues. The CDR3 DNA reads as TGCGCCAGCAGCGGTTGGACAGGGTCCTACGAGCAGTACTTC. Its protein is CASSGWTGSYEQYF.

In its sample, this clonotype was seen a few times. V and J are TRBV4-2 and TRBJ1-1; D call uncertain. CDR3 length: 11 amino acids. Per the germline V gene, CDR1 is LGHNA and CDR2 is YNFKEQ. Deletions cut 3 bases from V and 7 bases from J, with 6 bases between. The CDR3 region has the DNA TGTGCCAGCAGCCAGAAGAGTGAAGCTTTCTTT. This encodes CASSQKSEAFF.

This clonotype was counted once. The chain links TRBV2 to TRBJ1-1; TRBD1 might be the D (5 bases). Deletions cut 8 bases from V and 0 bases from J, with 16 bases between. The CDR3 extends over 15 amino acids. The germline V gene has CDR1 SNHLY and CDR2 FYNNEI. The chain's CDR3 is CASPKKGRMNTEAFF. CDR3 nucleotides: TGTGCCAGCCCCAAGAAGGGACGGATGAACACTGAAGCTTTCTTT. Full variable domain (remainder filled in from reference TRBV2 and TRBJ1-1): EPEVTQTPSHQVTQMGQEVILRCVPISNHLYFYWYRQILGQKVEFLVSFYNNEISEKSEIFDDQFSVERPDGSNFTLKIRSTKLEDSAMYFCASPKKGRMNTEAFFGQGTRLTVV.

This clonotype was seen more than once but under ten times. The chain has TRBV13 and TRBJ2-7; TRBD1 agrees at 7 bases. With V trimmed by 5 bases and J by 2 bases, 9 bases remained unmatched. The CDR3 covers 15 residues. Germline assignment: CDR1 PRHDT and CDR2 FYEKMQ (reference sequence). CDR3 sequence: CASSLRQGSAYEQYF. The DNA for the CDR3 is TGTGCCAGCAGCCTCCGACAGGGTTCGGCCTACGAGCAGTACTTC.

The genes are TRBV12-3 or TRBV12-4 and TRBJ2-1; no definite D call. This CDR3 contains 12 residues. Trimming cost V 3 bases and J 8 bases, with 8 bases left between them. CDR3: CASSFESDEQFF. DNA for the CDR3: TGTGCCAGCAGTTTTGAGTCGGATGAGCAGTTCTTC.

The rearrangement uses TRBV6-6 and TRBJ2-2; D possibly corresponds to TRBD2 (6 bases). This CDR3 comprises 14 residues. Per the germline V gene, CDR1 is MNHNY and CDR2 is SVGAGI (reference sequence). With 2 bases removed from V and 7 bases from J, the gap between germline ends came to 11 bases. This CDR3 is CASSYLWGVGELFF. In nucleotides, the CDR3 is TGTGCCAGCAGTTACCTCTGGGGGGTCGGGGAGCTGTTTTTT.

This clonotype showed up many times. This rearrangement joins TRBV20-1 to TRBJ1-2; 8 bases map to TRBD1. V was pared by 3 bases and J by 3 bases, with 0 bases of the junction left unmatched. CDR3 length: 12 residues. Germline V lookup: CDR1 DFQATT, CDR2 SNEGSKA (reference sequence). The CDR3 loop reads CSARDRDYGYTF. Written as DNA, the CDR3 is TGCAGTGCTAGGGACAGGGACTATGGCTACACCTTC.

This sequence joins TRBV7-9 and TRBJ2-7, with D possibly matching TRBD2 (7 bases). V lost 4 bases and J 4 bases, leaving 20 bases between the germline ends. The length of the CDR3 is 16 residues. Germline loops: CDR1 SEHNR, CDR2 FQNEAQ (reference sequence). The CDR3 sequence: CASSWGGSQTGYEQYF. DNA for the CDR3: TGTGCCAGCAGCTGGGGGGGATCCCAGACAGGATACGAGCAGTACTTC.

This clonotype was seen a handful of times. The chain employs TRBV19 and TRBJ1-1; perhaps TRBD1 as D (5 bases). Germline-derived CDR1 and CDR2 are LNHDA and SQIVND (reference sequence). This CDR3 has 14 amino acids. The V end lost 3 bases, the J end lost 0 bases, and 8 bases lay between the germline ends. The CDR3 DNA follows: TGTGCCAGTAGTATTCGGGGGATGAACACTGAAGCTTTCTTT. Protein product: CASSIRGMNTEAFF.

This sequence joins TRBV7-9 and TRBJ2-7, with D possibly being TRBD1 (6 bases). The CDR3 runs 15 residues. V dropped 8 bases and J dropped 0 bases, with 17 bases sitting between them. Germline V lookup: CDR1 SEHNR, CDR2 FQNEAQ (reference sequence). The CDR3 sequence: CASFTKQGASYEQYF. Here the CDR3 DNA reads TGTGCCAGCTTTACCAAACAGGGTGCCTCCTACGAGCAGTACTTC. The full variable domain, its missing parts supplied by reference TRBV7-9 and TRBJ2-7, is DTGVSQNPRHKITKRGQNVTFRCDPISEHNRLYWYRQTLGQGPEFLTYFQNEAQLEKSRLLSDRFSAERPKGSFSTLEIQRTEQGDSAMYLCASFTKQGASYEQYFGPGTRLTVT.

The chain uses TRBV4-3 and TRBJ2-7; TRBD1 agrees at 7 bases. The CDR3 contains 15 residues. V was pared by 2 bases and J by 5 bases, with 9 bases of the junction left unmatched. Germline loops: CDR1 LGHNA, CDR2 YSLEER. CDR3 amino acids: CASSQTRQGPDEQYF. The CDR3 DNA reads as TGCGCCAGCAGCCAAACCCGACAGGGTCCGGACGAGCAGTACTTC.

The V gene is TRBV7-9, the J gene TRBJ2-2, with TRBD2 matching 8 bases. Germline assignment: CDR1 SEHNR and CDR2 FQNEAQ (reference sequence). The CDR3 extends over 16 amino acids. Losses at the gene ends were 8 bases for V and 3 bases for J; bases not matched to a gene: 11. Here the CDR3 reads CASSDSASGYTGELFF. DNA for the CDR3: TGTGCCAGCTCGGATTCGGCTAGCGGGTACACCGGGGAGCTGTTTTTT.

This chain's CDR3 is CASSHWDRTYEQYF. CDR3 bases: TGTGCCAGTAGCCATTGGGACAGGACTTACGAGCAGTACTTC. V is TRBV19 and J is TRBJ2-7; 8 bases line up with TRBD1. V was pared by 6 bases and J by 4 bases, with 8 bases of the junction left unmatched. This CDR3 has 14 amino acids. The germline gives CDR1 LNHDA, CDR2 SQIVND (reference sequence).

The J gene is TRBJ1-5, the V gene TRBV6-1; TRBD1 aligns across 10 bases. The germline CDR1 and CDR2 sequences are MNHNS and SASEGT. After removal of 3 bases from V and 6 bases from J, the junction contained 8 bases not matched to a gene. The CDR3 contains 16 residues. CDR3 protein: CASSDSGTGVAQPQHF. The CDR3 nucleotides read TGTGCCAGCAGTGACTCCGGGACAGGGGTTGCTCAGCCCCAGCATTTT.

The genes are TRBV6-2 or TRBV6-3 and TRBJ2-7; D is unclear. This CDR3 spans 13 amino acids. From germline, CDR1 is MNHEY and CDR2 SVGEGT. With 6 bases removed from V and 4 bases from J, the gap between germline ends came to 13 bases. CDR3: CASSPRQVYEQYF. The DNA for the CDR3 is TGTGCCAGCAGCCCCCGGCAGGTTTACGAGCAGTACTTC.

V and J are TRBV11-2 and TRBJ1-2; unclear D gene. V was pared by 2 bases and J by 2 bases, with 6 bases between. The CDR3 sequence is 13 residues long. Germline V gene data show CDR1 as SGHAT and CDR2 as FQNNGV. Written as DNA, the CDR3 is TGTGCCAGCAGCTTAAACAAAAACTATGGCTACACCTTC. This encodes CASSLNKNYGYTF.

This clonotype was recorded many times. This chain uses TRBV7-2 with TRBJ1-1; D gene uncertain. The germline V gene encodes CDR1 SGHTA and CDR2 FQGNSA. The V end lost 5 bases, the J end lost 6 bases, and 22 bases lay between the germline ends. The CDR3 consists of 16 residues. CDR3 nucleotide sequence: TGTGCCAGCAGCCCCCGGACCCGGTGGAACAACCCTGAAGCTTTCTTT. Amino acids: CASSPRTRWNNPEAFF.